This TCR beta chain was recovered during a study of regulatory T cells in long-lasting Graves disease (dated by TCRdb to the early 2020s). Background on the whole study: Persistent Graves' disease was defined as persistently positive TSH receptor autoantibodies together with antithyroid drug treatment for over 5 years. Persistent Graves' disease patients were compared with newly diagnosed Graves' disease patients by peripheral blood TCR sequencing and RNA sequencing. The study took place in China and was registered as a clinical trial. A total of roughly 33 samples were covered by TCR sequencing, comprising approximately 13 persistent and approximately 20 newly diagnosed Graves' disease patients. In the clinical cohort, patients with persistent Graves' disease had used antithyroid drugs for an average of around 9.3 years.

The research as a whole found: TRBV28, TRBJ1-2 and TRBJ2-5 were preferentially used in persistent disease, while TRBV20-1 and TRBJ2-1 were favored in newly diagnosed disease. As a limitation, the authors acknowledged that the small sample size may reduce accuracy. The study examined only peripheral blood because the primary lesion, thyroid tissue, could not be accessed. Sequencing and analysis were restricted to the TCR beta chain. Patients with persistent disease shared more public clonotypes (approximately 2,500) than newly diagnosed patients did (roughly 970). Compared with newly diagnosed patients, persistent Graves' disease patients had lower TCR Shannon entropy and fewer highly expanded clones, which suggests clonal expansion.

Receptor libraries were prepared by multiplex PCR. The sequencing machine was an Illumina HiSeq 4000. TCR beta libraries were built with iRepertoire HTBI primers and Arm-PCR amplification of CDR3 regions. Before sequencing, the PCR products underwent gel purification. On the study's bioinformatics: Gene usage analysis of CDR3 amino acid clonotypes relied on the 62 TRBV and 14 TRBJ segments identified across samples. COPE and FqMerger were used to merge the filtered high-quality paired reads into contigs. BLAST was used to align contigs to the IMGT TRBV, TRBD and TRBJ reference genes, and CDR3 was defined following IMGT. Clonotypes above 0.1% frequency were classified as highly expanded clones. Repertoire diversity was measured by Shannon entropy, and V-J evenness by the Gini coefficient. A clonotype found in more than one individual was treated as public. TCRdb redid the processing of the public reads, applying fastp at Q25 and MiXCR, and retained in-frame beta chains. Identical CDR3 proteins give one entry, which carries the most common genes and DNA. The V and J calls here are based on TCRdb, not the publication. The sample table shows hundreds of thousands of distinct CDR3 sequences, and roughly 23% are seen once. The ten most abundant clones make up about an eighth of the sample.

V was cut back by 3 bases and J by 3 bases, leaving a gap of 13 bases between them. According to the germline V gene (reference sequence), CDR1 reads MNHEY and CDR2 reads SMNVEV. Its CDR3 holds 15 amino acids, cysteine through phenylalanine. CDR3 DNA is the only sequence kept; it has 45 bases, read in frame from the first base. A note on this clonotype: Its target antigen remains unknown. Per-base quality was not reported, and no clone a single base away is much larger than it.

Explained via the paper, the time point label denotes: persistent/refractory GD, antithyroid drugs over 5 years with positive TRAb. RNA was extracted from PBMCs in TRIzol for both TCR sequencing and RNA sequencing. The diagnosis of Graves' disease was made according to American Thyroid Association guidelines. Patients for the study were recruited at an endocrinology department in Xi'an, China. Each patient gave about 10 milliliters of peripheral blood, collected in an EDTA anticoagulant tube. PBMCs were isolated by Ficoll Paque Plus density gradient separation without further T cell sorting. An Agilent 2100 Bioanalyzer and agarose gel were used to assess RNA quality, and a NanoDrop 2000 was used to measure RNA concentration.

The chain uses TRBV27 and TRBJ2-3; TRBD2 might be the D gene, on 5 matching bases. Material: peripheral blood mononuclear cells (PBMCs), obtained when the disease was refractory, from a patient treated with antithyroid drugs. The receptor comes from a female donor with Graves disease. The CDR3 region reads CASSLWLASTDTQYF. DNA sequence: TGTGCCAGCAGTTTGTGGCTAGCCTCGACAGATACGCAGTATTTT.